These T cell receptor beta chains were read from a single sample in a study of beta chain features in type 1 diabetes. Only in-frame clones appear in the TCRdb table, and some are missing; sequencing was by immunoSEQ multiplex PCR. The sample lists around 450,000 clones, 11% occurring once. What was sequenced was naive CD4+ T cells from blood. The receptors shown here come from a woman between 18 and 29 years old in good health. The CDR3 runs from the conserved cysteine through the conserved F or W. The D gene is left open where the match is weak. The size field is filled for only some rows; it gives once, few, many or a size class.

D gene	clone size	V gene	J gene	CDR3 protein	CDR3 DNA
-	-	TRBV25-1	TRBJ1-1	CASSDRGRDTEAFF	TGTGCCAGCAGCGATCGGGGAAGGGACACTGAAGCTTTCTTT
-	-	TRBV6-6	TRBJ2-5	CASSSRETQYF	TGTGCCAGCAGTTCTCGAGAGACCCAGTACTTC
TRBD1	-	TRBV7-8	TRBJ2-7	CASSLQTGVLYEQYF	TGTGCCAGCAGCCTACAAACAGGGGTCCTCTACGAGCAGTACTTC
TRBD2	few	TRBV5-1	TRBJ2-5	CASSLPAGAPETQYF	TGCGCCAGCAGCTTGCCAGCGGGAGCCCCAGAGACCCAGTACTTC
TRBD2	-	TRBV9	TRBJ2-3	CASSVGSLGLDTDTQYF	TGTGCCAGCAGCGTAGGATCACTAGGACTAGACACAGATACGCAGTATTTT
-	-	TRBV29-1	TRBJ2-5	CSVLGSETQYF	TGCAGCGTTTTGGGGTCGGAGACCCAGTACTTC
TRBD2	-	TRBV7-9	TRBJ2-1	CASSPSGRVRRSFF	TGTGCCAGCAGCCCTAGCGGGAGGGTCCGAAGATCGTTCTTC
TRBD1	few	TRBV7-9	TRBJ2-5	CASSPGTAQETQYF	TGTGCCAGCAGCCCCGGGACAGCCCAAGAGACCCAGTACTTC
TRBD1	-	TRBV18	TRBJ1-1	CASSPRQGWGNTEAFF	TGTGCCAGCTCACCCAGACAGGGTTGGGGGAACACTGAAGCTTTCTTT
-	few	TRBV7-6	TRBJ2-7	CASSDFEDEQYF	TGTGCCAGCAGCGACTTCGAGGACGAGCAGTACTTC
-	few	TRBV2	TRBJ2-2	CASRRNGELFF	TGTGCCAGCAGGCGGAACGGGGAGCTGTTTTTT
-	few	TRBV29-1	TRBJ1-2	CSVERMGYTF	TGCAGCGTTGAGAGAATGGGCTACACCTTC
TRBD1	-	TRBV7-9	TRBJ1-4	CASSYQGVAEKLFF	TGTGCCAGCAGCTACCAGGGGGTTGCTGAAAAACTGTTTTTT
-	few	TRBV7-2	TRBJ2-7	CASSFGAPPSSYEQYF	TGTGCCAGCAGCTTCGGAGCACCACCGAGCTCCTACGAGCAGTACTTC
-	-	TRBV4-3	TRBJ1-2	CASSSVEAGYGYTF	TGCGCCAGCAGCTCCGTCGAGGCTGGCTATGGCTACACCTTC
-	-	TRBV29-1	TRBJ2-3	CSVGESTPDDTQYF	TGCAGCGTCGGAGAATCCACGCCCGACGATACGCAGTATTTT
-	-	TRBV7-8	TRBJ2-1	CASSRLLGLSGEQFF	TGTGCCAGCAGTCGTCTCCTCGGACTATCCGGTGAGCAGTTCTTC
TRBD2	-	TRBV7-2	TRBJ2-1	CASSSGLAAGEQFF	TGTGCCAGCAGCTCGGGACTAGCAGCTGGAGAGCAGTTCTTC
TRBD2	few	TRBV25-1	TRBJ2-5	CASSSLDSGSLETQYF	TGTGCCAGCAGTAGTTTGGATAGCGGGAGTTTGGAGACCCAGTACTTC
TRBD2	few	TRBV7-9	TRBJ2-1	CASSSRGGTSGLNEQFF	TGTGCCAGCAGCTCGAGAGGGGGTACTAGCGGACTCAATGAGCAGTTCTTC
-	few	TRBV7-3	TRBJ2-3	CASSYRTDTQYF	TGTGCCAGCAGCTATCGAACAGATACGCAGTATTTT
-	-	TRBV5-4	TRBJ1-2	CASSLVGVGYTF	TGTGCCAGCAGCTTAGTGGGGGTCGGCTACACCTTC
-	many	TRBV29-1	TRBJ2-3	CSSGPRTDTQYF	TGCAGCTCGGGACCCCGCACAGATACGCAGTATTTT
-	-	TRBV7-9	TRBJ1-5	CASSPHGRPNQPQHF	TGTGCCAGCAGCCCCCATGGAAGGCCCAATCAGCCCCAGCATTTT
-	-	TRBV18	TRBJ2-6	CASSPQGAGANVLTF	TGTGCCAGCTCACCACAGGGAGCGGGGGCCAACGTCCTGACTTTC
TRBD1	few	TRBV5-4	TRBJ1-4	CASSTGGPTNEKLFF	TGTGCCAGCAGCACAGGGGGTCCAACTAATGAAAAACTGTTTTTT
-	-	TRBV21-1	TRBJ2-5	CARNGSQETQYF	TGTGCCAGAAACGGGAGCCAAGAGACCCAGTACTTC
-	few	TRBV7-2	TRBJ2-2	CASSLVPPGNTGELFF	TGTGCCAGCAGCTTAGTCCCCCCGGGAAACACCGGGGAGCTGTTTTTT
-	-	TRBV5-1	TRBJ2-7	CASSPTDGEQYF	TGCGCCAGCAGCCCGACAGATGGCGAGCAGTACTTC
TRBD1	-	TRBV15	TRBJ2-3	CATSRSTGADTQYF	TGTGCCACCAGCAGATCTACAGGGGCAGATACGCAGTATTTT
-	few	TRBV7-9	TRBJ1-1	CASSLQGGDTEAFF	TGTGCCAGCAGCTTACAGGGAGGCGACACTGAAGCTTTCTTT
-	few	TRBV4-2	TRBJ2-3	CASSQENLVGPDTQYF	TGTGCCAGCAGCCAAGAAAACCTGGTGGGGCCAGATACGCAGTATTTT
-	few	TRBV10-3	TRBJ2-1	CAISALQGPNEQFF	TGTGCCATCAGTGCTTTACAGGGCCCCAATGAGCAGTTCTTC
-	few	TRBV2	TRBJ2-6	CASSLSSGANVLTF	TGTGCCAGCAGCTTGAGCTCTGGGGCCAACGTCCTGACTTTC
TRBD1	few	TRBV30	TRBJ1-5	CAWSVLDRGPWQPQHF	TGTGCCTGGAGTGTGTTGGACAGGGGGCCCTGGCAGCCCCAGCATTTT
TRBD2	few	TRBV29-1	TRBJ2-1	CSVKGTSGATEQFF	TGCAGCGTTAAAGGGACTAGCGGGGCGACTGAGCAGTTCTTC
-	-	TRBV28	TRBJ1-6	CASSSPAGSRGPHF	TGTGCCAGCAGTTCCCCCGCCGGGTCCAGGGGACCACACTTT
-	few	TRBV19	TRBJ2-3	CASSILFLDTQYF	TGTGCCAGTAGTATCCTTTTCTTAGATACGCAGTATTTT
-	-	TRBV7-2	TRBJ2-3	CASSLAQYTDTQYF	TGTGCCAGCAGCTTAGCACAGTACACAGATACGCAGTATTTT
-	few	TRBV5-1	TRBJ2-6	CASSSIPGANVLTF	TGCGCCAGCAGCTCGATCCCTGGGGCCAACGTCCTGACTTTC
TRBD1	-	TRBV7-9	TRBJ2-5	CASSRGQIQETQYF	TGTGCCAGCAGCCGGGGACAGATCCAAGAGACCCAGTACTTC
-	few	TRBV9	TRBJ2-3	CASSVLGGPDTQYF	TGTGCCAGCAGCGTCCTCGGAGGTCCAGATACGCAGTATTTT
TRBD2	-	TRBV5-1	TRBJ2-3	CASSLSRGSDTQYF	TGCGCCAGCAGCTTATCGCGGGGGAGTGATACGCAGTATTTT
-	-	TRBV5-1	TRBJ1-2	CASRTGELSHLGYTF	TGCGCCAGCAGGACAGGTGAACTTTCCCACTTGGGCTACACCTTC
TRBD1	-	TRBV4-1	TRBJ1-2	CASSSHRTGVPAGYTF	TGCGCCAGCAGCTCGCACCGAACAGGGGTTCCTGCTGGCTACACCTTC
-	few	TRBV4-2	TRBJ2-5	CASSHRRGGETQYF	TGTGCCAGCAGCCACCGCCGTGGGGGTGAGACCCAGTACTTC
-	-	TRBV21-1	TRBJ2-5	CASSKPLADQETQYF	TGTGCCAGCAGCAAGCCCCTAGCGGACCAAGAGACCCAGTACTTC
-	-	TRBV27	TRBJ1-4	CASSLTSERREKLFF	TGTGCCAGCAGTCTGACCTCGGAACGGAGAGAAAAACTGTTTTTT
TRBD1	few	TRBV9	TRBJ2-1	CASSAGTGGYNEQFF	TGTGCCAGCAGCGCCGGGACAGGGGGCTACAATGAGCAGTTCTTC
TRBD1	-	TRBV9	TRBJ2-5	CASSLGQVQETQYF	TGTGCCAGCAGCTTAGGACAGGTTCAAGAGACCCAGTACTTC
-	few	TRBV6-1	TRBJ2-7	CASRDTNSYEQYF	TGTGCCAGCAGGGATACCAACTCCTACGAGCAGTACTTC
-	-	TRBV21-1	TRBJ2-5	CASSKKRALQETQYF	TGTGCCAGCAGCAAAAAAAGGGCCCTCCAAGAGACCCAGTACTTC
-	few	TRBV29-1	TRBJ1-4	CSVAYNEKLFF	TGCAGCGTGGCCTATAATGAAAAACTGTTTTTT
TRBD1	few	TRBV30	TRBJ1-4	CAWSDRGRGNEKLFF	TGTGCCTGGAGCGACAGGGGTCGGGGGAATGAAAAACTGTTTTTT
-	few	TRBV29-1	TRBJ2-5	CSVKLAQETQYF	TGCAGCGTGAAGTTGGCCCAAGAGACCCAGTACTTC
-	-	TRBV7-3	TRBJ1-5	CASSRNRLSNQPQHF	TGTGCCAGCAGCCGTAACAGGCTTAGCAATCAGCCCCAGCATTTT
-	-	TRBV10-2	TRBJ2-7	CASASGTYEQYF	TGCGCCAGCGCTTCTGGAACCTACGAGCAGTACTTC
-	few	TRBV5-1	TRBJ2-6	CASSQAGANVLTF	TGCGCCAGCAGCCAAGCTGGGGCCAACGTCCTGACTTTC
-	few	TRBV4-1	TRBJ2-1	CASSQGPTYNEQFF	TGCGCCAGCAGCCAAGGGCCCACCTACAATGAGCAGTTCTTC
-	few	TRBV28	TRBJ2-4	CASSSPPLAKNIQYF	TGTGCCAGCAGTTCCCCCCCACTAGCCAAAAACATTCAGTACTTC